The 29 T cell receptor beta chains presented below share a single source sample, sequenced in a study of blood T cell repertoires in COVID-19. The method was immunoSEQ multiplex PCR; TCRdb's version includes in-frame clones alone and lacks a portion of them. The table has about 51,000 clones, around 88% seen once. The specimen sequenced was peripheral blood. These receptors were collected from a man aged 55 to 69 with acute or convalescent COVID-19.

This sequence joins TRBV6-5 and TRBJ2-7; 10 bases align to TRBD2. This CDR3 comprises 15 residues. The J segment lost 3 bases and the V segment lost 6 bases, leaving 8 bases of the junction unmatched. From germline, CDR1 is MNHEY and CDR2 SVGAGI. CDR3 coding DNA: TGTGCCAGCAGGCCCTCTAGCGGGAGTCGCTACGAGCAGTACTTC. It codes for CASRPSSGSRYEQYF.

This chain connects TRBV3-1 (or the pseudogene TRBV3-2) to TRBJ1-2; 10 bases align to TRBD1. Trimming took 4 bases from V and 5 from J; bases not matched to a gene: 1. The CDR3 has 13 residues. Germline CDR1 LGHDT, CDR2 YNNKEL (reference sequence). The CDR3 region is CASSRDRGYGYTF. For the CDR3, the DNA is TGTGCCAGCAGCCGGGACAGGGGTTATGGCTACACCTTC.

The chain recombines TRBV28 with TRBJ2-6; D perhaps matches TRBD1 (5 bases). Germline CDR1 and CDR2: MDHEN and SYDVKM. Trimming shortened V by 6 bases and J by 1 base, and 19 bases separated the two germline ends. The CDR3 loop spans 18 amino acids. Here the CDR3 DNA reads TGTGCCAGCAGCGCCCCTAGGGGTGGTAAATCTGGGGCCAACGTCCTGACTTTC. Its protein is CASSAPRGGKSGANVLTF.

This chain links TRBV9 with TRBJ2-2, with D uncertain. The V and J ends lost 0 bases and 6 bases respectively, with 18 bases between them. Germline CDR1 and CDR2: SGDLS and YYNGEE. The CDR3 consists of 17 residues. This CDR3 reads CASSVAPSLSGPGELFF. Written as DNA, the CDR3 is TGTGCCAGCAGCGTAGCTCCTTCTCTTTCTGGCCCCGGGGAGCTGTTTTTT.

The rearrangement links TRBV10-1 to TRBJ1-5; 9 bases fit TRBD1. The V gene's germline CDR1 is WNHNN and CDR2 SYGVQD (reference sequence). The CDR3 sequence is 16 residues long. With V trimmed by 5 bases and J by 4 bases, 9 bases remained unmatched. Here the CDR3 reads CASSHPGTGTNQPQHF. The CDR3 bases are TGCGCCAGCAGTCACCCCGGGACAGGGACGAATCAGCCCCAGCATTTT.

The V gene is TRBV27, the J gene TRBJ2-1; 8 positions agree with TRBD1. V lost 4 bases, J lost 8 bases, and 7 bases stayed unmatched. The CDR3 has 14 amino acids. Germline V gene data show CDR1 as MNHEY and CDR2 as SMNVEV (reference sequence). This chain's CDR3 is CASSSGTGSYEQFF. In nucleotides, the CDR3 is TGTGCCAGCAGTTCCGGGACAGGTAGTTATGAGCAGTTCTTC.

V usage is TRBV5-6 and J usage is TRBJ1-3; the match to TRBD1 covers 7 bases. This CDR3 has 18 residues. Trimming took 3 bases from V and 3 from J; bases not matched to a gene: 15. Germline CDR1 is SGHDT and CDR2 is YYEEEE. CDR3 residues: CASSSIDRQGAYGNTIYF. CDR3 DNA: TGTGCCAGCAGCTCCATAGACAGACAGGGAGCTTATGGAAACACCATATATTTT.

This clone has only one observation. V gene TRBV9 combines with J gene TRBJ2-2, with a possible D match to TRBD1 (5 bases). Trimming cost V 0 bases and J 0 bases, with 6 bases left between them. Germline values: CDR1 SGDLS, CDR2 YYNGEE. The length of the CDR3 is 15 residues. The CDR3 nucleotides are TGTGCCAGCAGCGTAGGGGGCGCGAACACCGGGGAGCTGTTTTTT. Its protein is CASSVGGANTGELFF.

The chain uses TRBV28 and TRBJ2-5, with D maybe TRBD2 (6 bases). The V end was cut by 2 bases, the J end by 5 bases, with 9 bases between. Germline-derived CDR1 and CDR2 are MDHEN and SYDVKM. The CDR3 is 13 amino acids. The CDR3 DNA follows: TGTGCCAGCAGTTTAGCGGGACGGGAGACCCAGTACTTC. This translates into CASSLAGRETQYF.

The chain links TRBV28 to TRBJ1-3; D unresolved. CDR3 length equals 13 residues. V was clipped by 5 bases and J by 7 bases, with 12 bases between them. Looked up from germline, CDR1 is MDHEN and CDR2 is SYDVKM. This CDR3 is CASSPPGGNTIYF. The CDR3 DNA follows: TGTGCCAGCAGTCCCCCGGGTGGTAACACCATATATTTT.

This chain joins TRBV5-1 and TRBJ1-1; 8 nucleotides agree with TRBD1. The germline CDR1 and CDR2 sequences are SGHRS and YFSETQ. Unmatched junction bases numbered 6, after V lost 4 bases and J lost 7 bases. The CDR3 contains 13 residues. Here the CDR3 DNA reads TGCGCCAGCAGCCCGTCAGGGGGCGGTGAAGCTTTCTTT. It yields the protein CASSPSGGGEAFF.

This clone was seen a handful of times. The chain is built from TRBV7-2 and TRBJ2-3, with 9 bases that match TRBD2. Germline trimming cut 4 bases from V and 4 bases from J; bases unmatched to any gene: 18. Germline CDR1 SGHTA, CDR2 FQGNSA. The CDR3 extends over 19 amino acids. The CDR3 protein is CASSSPEFSGGLAADTQYF. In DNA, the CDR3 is TGTGCCAGCAGCTCCCCCGAGTTCTCCGGGGGACTAGCAGCAGATACGCAGTATTTT. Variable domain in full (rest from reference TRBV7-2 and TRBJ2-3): GAGVSQSPSNKVTEKGKDVELRCDPISGHTALYWYRQSLGQGLEFLIYFQGNSAPDKSGLPSDRFSAERTGGSVSTLTIQRTQQEDSAVYLCASSSPEFSGGLAADTQYFGPGTRLTVL.

The CDR3 DNA sequence: TGTGCCAGCAGCTTAGCAACTCACAATGAGCAGTTCTTC. Residues: CASSLATHNEQFF. This chain uses TRBV7-2 with TRBJ2-1; D unclear. The CDR3 spans 13 residues. Trimming removed 0 bases from V and 5 bases from J, with 5 bases in between. Germline CDR1 reads SGHTA; CDR2 reads FQGNSA.

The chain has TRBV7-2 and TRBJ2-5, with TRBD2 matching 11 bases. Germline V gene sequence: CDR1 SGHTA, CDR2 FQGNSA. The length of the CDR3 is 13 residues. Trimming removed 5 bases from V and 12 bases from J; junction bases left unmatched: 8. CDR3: CASSPNRSGGEYF. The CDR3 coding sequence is TGTGCCAGCAGCCCTAACCGTAGCGGGGGGGAGTACTTC. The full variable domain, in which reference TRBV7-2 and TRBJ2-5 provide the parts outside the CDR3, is GAGVSQSPSNKVTEKGKDVELRCDPISGHTALYWYRQSLGQGLEFLIYFQGNSAPDKSGLPSDRFSAERTGGSVSTLTIQRTQQEDSAVYLCASSPNRSGGEYFGPGTRLLVL.

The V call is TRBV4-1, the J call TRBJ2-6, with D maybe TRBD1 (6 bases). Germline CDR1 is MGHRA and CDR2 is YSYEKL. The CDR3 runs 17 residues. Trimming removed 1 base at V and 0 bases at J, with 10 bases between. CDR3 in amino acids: CASSQGTAYSGANVLTF. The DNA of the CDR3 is TGCGCCAGCAGCCAAGGGACAGCCTACTCTGGGGCCAACGTCCTGACTTTC.

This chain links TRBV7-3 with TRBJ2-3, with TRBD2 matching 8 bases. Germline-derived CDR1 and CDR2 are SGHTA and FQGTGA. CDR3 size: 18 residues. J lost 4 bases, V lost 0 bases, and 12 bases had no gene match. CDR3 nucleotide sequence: TGTGCCAGCAGCTTAACACGCGGGGGGTTCCCACAAGCAGATACGCAGTATTTT. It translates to CASSLTRGGFPQADTQYF.

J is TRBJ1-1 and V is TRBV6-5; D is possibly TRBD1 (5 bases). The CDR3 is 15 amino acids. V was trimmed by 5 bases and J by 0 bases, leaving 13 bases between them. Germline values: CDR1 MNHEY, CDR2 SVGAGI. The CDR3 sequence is CASSSATAMNTEAFF. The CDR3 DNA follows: TGTGCCAGCAGTAGCGCGACAGCTATGAACACTGAAGCTTTCTTT.

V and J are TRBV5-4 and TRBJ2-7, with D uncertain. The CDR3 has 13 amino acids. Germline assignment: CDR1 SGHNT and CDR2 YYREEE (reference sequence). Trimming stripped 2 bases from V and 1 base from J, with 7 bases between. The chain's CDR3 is CASSFGASYEQYF. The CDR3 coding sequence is TGTGCCAGCAGCTTTGGAGCATCCTACGAGCAGTACTTC.

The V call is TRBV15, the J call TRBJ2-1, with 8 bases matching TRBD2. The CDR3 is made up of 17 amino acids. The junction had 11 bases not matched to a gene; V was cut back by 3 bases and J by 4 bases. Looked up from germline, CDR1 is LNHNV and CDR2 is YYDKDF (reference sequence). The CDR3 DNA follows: TGTGCCACCAGCAGCGGAAGCGGGGGTGGAAGATACAATGAGCAGTTCTTC. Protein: CATSSGSGGGRYNEQFF.

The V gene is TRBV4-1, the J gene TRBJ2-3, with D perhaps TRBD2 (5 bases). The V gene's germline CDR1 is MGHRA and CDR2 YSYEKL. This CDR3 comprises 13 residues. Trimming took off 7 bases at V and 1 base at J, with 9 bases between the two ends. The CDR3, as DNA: TGCGCCAGCAACGACGGGGGCACAGATACGCAGTATTTT. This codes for CASNDGGTDTQYF.

The DNA of the CDR3 is TGTGCCAGCAGCTCTGGGGCGCGAGGCACTGAAGCTTTCTTT. It is translated as CASSSGARGTEAFF. J is TRBJ1-1 and V is TRBV3-1 (or the pseudogene TRBV3-2), with a weak D call TRBD1 (5 bases). The CDR3 consists of 14 residues. The V and J ends lost 5 bases and 4 bases respectively, with 14 bases between them. The V gene's germline CDR1 is LGHDT and CDR2 YNNKEL (reference sequence).

CDR3 DNA sequence: TGTGCCAGCTCCCGAACCGGGACAGGGGGTGAAAAACTGTTTTTT. Its translation: CASSRTGTGGEKLFF. The rearrangement joins TRBV3-1 (or the pseudogene TRBV3-2) to TRBJ1-4, with 11 bases fitting TRBD1. The CDR3 sequence is 15 residues long. Per the germline V gene, CDR1 is LGHDT and CDR2 is YNNKEL (reference sequence). The V and J ends lost 8 bases and 7 bases, in that order; junction bases with no gene match: 9.

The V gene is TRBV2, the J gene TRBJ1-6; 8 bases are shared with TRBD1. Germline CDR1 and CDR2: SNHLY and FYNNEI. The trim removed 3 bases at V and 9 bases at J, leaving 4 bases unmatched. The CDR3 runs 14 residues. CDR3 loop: CASSDRGLGSPLHF. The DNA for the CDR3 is TGTGCCAGCAGTGACAGGGGGCTGGGTTCACCCCTCCACTTT.

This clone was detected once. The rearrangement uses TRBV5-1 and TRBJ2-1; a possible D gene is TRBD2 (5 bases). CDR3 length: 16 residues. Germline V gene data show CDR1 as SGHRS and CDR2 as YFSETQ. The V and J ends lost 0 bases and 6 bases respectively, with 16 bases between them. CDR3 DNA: TGCGCCAGCAGCTTGGCCGAACCAGAACGGGGCAATGAGCAGTTCTTC. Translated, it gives CASSLAEPERGNEQFF. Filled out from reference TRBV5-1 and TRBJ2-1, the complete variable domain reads KAGVTQTPRYLIKTRGQQVTLSCSPISGHRSVSWYQQTPGQGLQFLFEYFSETQRNKGNFPGRFSGRQFSNSRSEMNVSTLELGDSALYLCASSLAEPERGNEQFFGPGTRLTVL.

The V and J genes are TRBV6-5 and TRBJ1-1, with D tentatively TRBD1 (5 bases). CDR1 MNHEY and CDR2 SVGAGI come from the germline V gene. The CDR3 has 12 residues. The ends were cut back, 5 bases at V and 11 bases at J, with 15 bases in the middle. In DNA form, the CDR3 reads TGTGCCAGCAGTCGCACAGGAATAGGGGCTTTCTTT. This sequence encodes CASSRTGIGAFF.

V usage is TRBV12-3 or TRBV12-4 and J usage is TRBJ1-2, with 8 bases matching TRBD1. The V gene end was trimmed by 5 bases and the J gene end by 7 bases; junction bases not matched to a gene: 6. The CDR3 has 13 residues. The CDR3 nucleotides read TGTGCCAGCAGTCCGGGACAGGTCACTGGCTACACCTTC. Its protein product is CASSPGQVTGYTF.

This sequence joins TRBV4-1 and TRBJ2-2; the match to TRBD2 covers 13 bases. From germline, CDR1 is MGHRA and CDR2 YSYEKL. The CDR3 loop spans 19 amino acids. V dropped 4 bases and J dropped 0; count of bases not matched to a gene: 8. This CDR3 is CASSPGLAGEHANTGELFF. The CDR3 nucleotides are TGCGCCAGCAGCCCTGGACTAGCGGGAGAACACGCGAACACCGGGGAGCTGTTTTTT.

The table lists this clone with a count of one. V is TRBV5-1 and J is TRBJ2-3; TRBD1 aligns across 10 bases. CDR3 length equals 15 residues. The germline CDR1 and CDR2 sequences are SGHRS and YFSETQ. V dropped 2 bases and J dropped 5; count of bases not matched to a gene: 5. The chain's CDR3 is CASSFETGGLDTQYF. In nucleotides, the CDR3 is TGCGCCAGCAGCTTTGAGACAGGGGGCTTAGATACGCAGTATTTT.

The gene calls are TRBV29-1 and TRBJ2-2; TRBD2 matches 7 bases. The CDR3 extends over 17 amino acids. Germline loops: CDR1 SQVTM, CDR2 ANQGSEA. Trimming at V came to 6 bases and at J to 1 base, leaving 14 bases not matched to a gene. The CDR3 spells CSVPRAGSGLNTGELFF. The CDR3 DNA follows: TGCAGCGTCCCACGGGCCGGTAGCGGGTTGAACACCGGGGAGCTGTTTTTT.